These 17 T cell receptor beta chains were sequenced from one sample in a study of neurological immune-mediated disorders. TCRdb reprocessed the 5' RACE reads with MiXCR, giving one entry per CDR3 protein. Of 55,000 to 75,000 distinct CDR3 sequences in the sample, about 2.5% are singletons; the top ten hold 2.5% to 3.5%. The material sequenced was PBMCs. The receptor source for this set is a man aged 50-59 years with multiple sclerosis.

The gene calls are TRBV20-1 and TRBJ1-6; D unclear. The germline CDR1 and CDR2 sequences are DFQATT and SNEGSKA (reference sequence). Trimming removed 5 bases from V and 10 bases from J, with 15 bases in between. The CDR3 totals 13 residues. As DNA, the CDR3 is TGCAGTGCTTCCCCGGATCCGGCATCACCCCTCCACTTT. Translation: CSASPDPASPLHF.

This clonotype came up many times. This rearrangement joins TRBV29-1 to TRBJ2-1; D call uncertain. The ends were cut back, 7 bases at V and 6 bases at J, with 13 bases in the middle. Germline V CDR1 and CDR2: SQVTM, ANQGSEA. CDR3 size: 12 residues. This CDR3 reads CSAREQANEQFF. The CDR3 bases are TGCAGCGCCCGCGAGCAGGCCAATGAGCAGTTCTTC.

This clonotype was found many times. The rearrangement joins TRBV29-1 to TRBJ1-2; 10 bases are shared with TRBD1. The CDR3 totals 13 residues. The J segment lost 8 bases and the V segment lost 4 bases, leaving 7 bases of the junction unmatched. CDR1 is SQVTM, CDR2 ANQGSEA, per germline. The CDR3 loop reads CSVGTDRGLGYTF. As DNA, the CDR3 is TGCAGCGTTGGGACCGACAGGGGGCTCGGCTACACCTTC. Variable domain in full (rest from reference TRBV29-1 and TRBJ1-2): SAVISQKPSRDICQRGTSLTIQCQVDSQVTMMFWYRQQPGQSLTLIATANQGSEATYESGFVIDKFPISRPNLTFSTLTVSNMSPEDSSIYLCSVGTDRGLGYTFGSGTRLTVV.

Many counts were recorded for this clonotype. This chain links TRBV7-9 with TRBJ1-3; 9 nucleotides agree with TRBD1. CDR3 length: 17 residues. Trimming cost V 5 bases and J 4 bases; bases outside gene matches: 12. Germline lookup yields CDR1 SEHNR and CDR2 FQNEAQ (reference sequence). The CDR3 DNA reads TGTGCCAGCAGCCCCGATGACAGGGGGTTTACGGGAAACACCATATATTTT. Translation gives CASSPDDRGFTGNTIYF.

This clonotype was picked up many times. V gene TRBV5-1 combines with J gene TRBJ1-5, with D possibly matching TRBD1 (5 bases). This CDR3 has 14 residues. Between the trimmed V and J ends, which lost 4 bases and 6 bases, there was a span of 14 bases. Germline CDR1 is SGHRS and CDR2 is YFSETQ. This CDR3 is CASSPGHERQPQHF. CDR3 sequence (DNA): TGCGCCAGCAGCCCCGGACACGAACGTCAGCCCCAGCATTTT. The variable domain in full, completed from reference TRBV5-1 and TRBJ1-5, reads KAGVTQTPRYLIKTRGQQVTLSCSPISGHRSVSWYQQTPGQGLQFLFEYFSETQRNKGNFPGRFSGRQFSNSRSEMNVSTLELGDSALYLCASSPGHERQPQHFGDGTRLSIL.

This clonotype has ten or more counts. This chain uses TRBV5-1 with TRBJ2-2, with TRBD2 matching over 8 bases. Germline V gene lookup returns CDR1 SGHRS and CDR2 YFSETQ. CDR3 length: 15 amino acids. The trim removed 6 bases at V and 2 bases at J, leaving 6 bases unmatched. The CDR3 spells CASKSLAENTGELFF. CDR3 bases: TGCGCCAGCAAGTCACTAGCGGAAAACACCGGGGAGCTGTTTTTT.

This clonotype was picked up many times. The chain couples TRBV30 to TRBJ1-2; D ambiguous. The CDR3 totals 12 residues. V gave up 2 bases and J gave up 5 bases, with 9 bases separating them. From germline, CDR1 is GTSNPN and CDR2 SVGIG (reference sequence). The CDR3 is CAWSIRPYGYTF. CDR3 DNA sequence: TGTGCCTGGAGTATCCGACCGTATGGCTACACCTTC. The full variable domain, completed using reference TRBV30 and TRBJ1-2, is SQTIHQWPATLVQPVGSPLSLECTVEGTSNPNLYWYRQAAGRGLQLLFYSVGIGQISSEVPQNLSASRPQDRQFILSSKKLLLSDSGFYLCAWSIRPYGYTFGSGTRLTVV.

This clonotype was detected many times. The rearrangement joins TRBV10-3 to TRBJ1-4, with D perhaps TRBD1 (5 bases). V lost 4 bases to trimming and J lost 7 bases, with 19 bases between them. The CDR3 length is 16 residues. Germline CDR1 ENHRY, CDR2 SYGVKD. The CDR3 reads CAISASLGDGSEKLFF. The CDR3 DNA is TGTGCCATCAGTGCCTCTCTGGGGGACGGCAGTGAAAAACTGTTTTTT.

The sample holds many counts of this clonotype. The chain uses TRBV5-1 and TRBJ2-7, with D tentatively TRBD1 (6 bases). V lost 2 bases to trimming and J lost 0 bases, with 12 bases between them. Germline V gene data show CDR1 as SGHRS and CDR2 as YFSETQ. There are 15 residues in the CDR3. The CDR3 protein is CASSFQADSSYEQYF. In DNA form, the CDR3 reads TGCGCCAGCAGCTTCCAAGCGGACAGCTCCTACGAGCAGTACTTC.

This clonotype was observed many times. The genes are TRBV20-1 and TRBJ1-2; possibly TRBD1 for D (5 bases). Germline V gene lookup returns CDR1 DFQATT and CDR2 SNEGSKA (reference sequence). The CDR3 contains 14 residues. V lost 5 bases and J 3 bases, leaving 16 bases between the germline ends. CDR3 bases: TGCAGTGCTCTCTCCAAGGGGCGTGACTATGGCTACACCTTC. It encodes CSALSKGRDYGYTF.

This clonotype has at least ten counts. The chain combines TRBV5-1 with TRBJ1-4; D is undetermined. V shed 1 base and J shed 16 bases, with 14 bases lying between them. The CDR3 has 12 amino acids. Germline values: CDR1 SGHRS, CDR2 YFSETQ. CDR3 sequence (DNA): TGCGCCAGCAGCTTGAATTCGGAGGATCGGTTTTTT. The encoded protein is CASSLNSEDRFF.

The sample holds many counts of this clonotype. V usage is TRBV20-1 and J usage is TRBJ2-3; tentative D call: TRBD2 (6 bases). Looked up from germline, CDR1 is DFQATT and CDR2 is SNEGSKA (reference sequence). Trimming cost V 3 bases and J 8 bases, with 6 bases left between them. The CDR3 is 10 amino acids. CDR3 residues: CSAREGTQYF. CDR3 nucleotide sequence: TGCAGTGCTAGGGAGGGTACGCAGTATTTT.

This chain joins TRBV11-3 and TRBJ1-1; weak D call: TRBD1 (5 bases). With 1 base removed from V and 5 bases from J, the gap between germline ends came to 8 bases. The CDR3 covers 13 residues. Germline CDR1 is SGHNT and CDR2 is YENEEA. CDR3 DNA: TGTGCCAGCAGCTTAGGAGGGGATACTGAAGCTTTCTTT. This codes for CASSLGGDTEAFF.

This clonotype was picked up many times. V gene TRBV12-3 or TRBV12-4 combines with J gene TRBJ2-5, with unresolved D. This CDR3 is 13 amino acids long. Deletions cut 3 bases from V and 2 bases from J, with 7 bases between. The CDR3 DNA reads TGTGCCAGCAGTTTGTCCCAGCAAGAGACCCAGTACTTC. Its protein is CASSLSQQETQYF.

Ten or more counts support this clonotype. The J gene is TRBJ2-3, the V gene TRBV5-4; 9 bases line up with TRBD2. Trimming removed 6 bases from V and 3 bases from J; junction bases left unmatched: 11. This CDR3 spans 16 amino acids. Germline CDR1 reads SGHNT; CDR2 reads YYREEE (reference sequence). Here the CDR3 reads CASTSGAGGITDTQYF. The CDR3 DNA reads TGTGCCAGCACCTCGGGGGCGGGGGGGATAACAGATACGCAGTATTTT.

This clonotype appeared many times. The chain is built from TRBV5-6 and TRBJ1-1, with D unclear. This CDR3 is built from 14 residues. Germline V lookup: CDR1 SGHDT, CDR2 YYEEEE. V dropped 0 bases and J dropped 10 bases, with 16 bases sitting between them. The CDR3 DNA sequence: TGTGCCAGCAGCTTGGCCCCGAACCTCGTCGGAGCTTTCTTT. Amino acids: CASSLAPNLVGAFF. Combining the CDR3 with reference TRBV5-6 and TRBJ1-1 gives the whole variable domain DAGVTQSPTHLIKTRGQQVTLRCSPKSGHDTVSWYQQALGQGPQFIFQYYEEEERQRGNFPDRFSGHQFPNYSSELNVNALLLGDSALYLCASSLAPNLVGAFFGQGTRLTVV.

The sample holds many counts of this clonotype. The J gene is TRBJ1-5, the V gene TRBV18; D ambiguous. The CDR3 sequence is 15 residues long. Germline-derived CDR1 and CDR2 are KGHSH and LQKENI. V lost 3 bases to trimming and J lost 2 bases, with 11 bases between them. Here the CDR3 DNA reads TGTGCCAGCTCACCCAAGGGTTTGGGCAATCAGCCCCAGCATTTT. Its translation is CASSPKGLGNQPQHF.